Below are 16 T cell receptor beta chains sequenced from a single sample in a study of graft-versus-host responses after intestinal transplantation. Libraries were prepared by immunoSEQ multiplex PCR; TCRdb keeps only in-frame clonotypes and omits some of them. The data hold roughly 13,000 clones, with approximately 88% observed a single time. This specimen was PBMCs, taken almost 310 days after intestinal transplant. These receptors were obtained from a human patient who received an intestinal transplant, so some T cells may come from the graft donor.

The chain recombines TRBV6-1 with TRBJ2-1, with D perhaps TRBD2 (5 bases). This CDR3 has 14 amino acids. CDR1 is MNHNS and CDR2 is SASEGT in the germline V gene. V lost 0 bases and J lost 5, with 8 bases in between. CDR3 DNA: TGTGCCAGCAGTGAAGCGCGGACTGACAATGAGCAGTTCTTC. Its protein is CASSEARTDNEQFF.

This chain uses TRBV19 with TRBJ2-2; no clear D gene. This CDR3 contains 13 residues. Germline V gene lookup returns CDR1 LNHDA and CDR2 SQIVND (reference sequence). The V gene lost 5 bases and the J gene lost 4 bases, with 8 bases spanning the gap. CDR3 DNA sequence: TGTGCCAGTAGTCCGTTGGGCACCGGGGAGCTGTTTTTT. It yields the protein CASSPLGTGELFF. Based on the CDR3 plus reference TRBV19 and TRBJ2-2, the full variable domain is DGGITQSPKYLFRKEGQNVTLSCEQNLNHDAMYWYRQDPGQGLRLIYYSQIVNDFQKGDIAEGYSVSREKKESFPLTVTSAQKNPTAFYLCASSPLGTGELFFGEGSRLTVL.

The V gene is TRBV23-1, the J gene TRBJ1-2; no clear D. TRBV23-1 is marked as an open reading frame, function uncertain. Trimming removed 4 bases at V and 4 bases at J, with 7 bases between. The CDR3 consists of 12 residues. For the CDR3, the DNA is TGCGCCAGCAGTCCTCGGTTCTATGGCTACACCTTC. It is translated as CASSPRFYGYTF.

J is TRBJ2-5 and V is TRBV7-9; D gene unclear. CDR3 size: 15 residues. Germline V gene lookup returns CDR1 SEHNR and CDR2 FQNEAQ (reference sequence). The V end was cut by 1 base, the J end by 1 base, with 10 bases between. The CDR3 region has the DNA TGTGCCAGCAGCTTAGGCAGAATAATCCAAGAGACCCAGTACTTC. This encodes CASSLGRIIQETQYF.

The V gene is TRBV10-2, the J gene TRBJ2-1, with 9 bases that match TRBD2. After removal of 0 bases from V and 2 bases from J, the junction contained 5 bases not matched to a gene. Germline V gene lookup returns CDR1 WSHSY and CDR2 SAAADI. This CDR3 comprises 17 residues. The CDR3 bases are TGCGCCAGCAGTGAGTCACTGTCTAGCGGGACCTACAATGAGCAGTTCTTC. Amino acids: CASSESLSSGTYNEQFF.

This clone was counted once. The genes are TRBV10-3 and TRBJ1-5; 7 nucleotides line up with TRBD1. The V gene end was trimmed by 5 bases and the J gene end by 4 bases; junction bases not matched to a gene: 8. The CDR3 consists of 15 residues. Germline V gene lookup returns CDR1 ENHRY and CDR2 SYGVKD. The CDR3 loop reads CAISQDRQPNQPQHF. As DNA, the CDR3 is TGTGCCATCAGTCAGGACAGGCAACCTAATCAGCCCCAGCATTTT.

The chain combines TRBV14 with TRBJ2-3; D is possibly TRBD1 (6 bases). The ends were cut back, 2 bases at V and 4 bases at J, with 16 bases in the middle. This CDR3 has 16 amino acids. Germline V lookup: CDR1 SGHDN, CDR2 FVKESK. CDR3 sequence reads: CASSQLGGRGSDTQYF. The CDR3 bases are TGTGCCAGCAGCCAACTAGGGGGTCGGGGCTCAGATACGCAGTATTTT.

V and J are TRBV30 and TRBJ2-2; 13 nucleotides line up with TRBD2. Germline V gives CDR1 GTSNPN, CDR2 SVGIG (reference sequence). The CDR3 spans 15 residues. The ends lost 4 bases at V and 6 bases at J; junction bases unmatched: 5. CDR3 region: CAWKLLAGGPGELFF. The DNA of the CDR3 is TGTGCCTGGAAACTACTAGCGGGAGGGCCCGGGGAGCTGTTTTTT. The variable domain in full, with the rest retrieved from reference TRBV30 and TRBJ2-2, is SQTIHQWPATLVQPVGSPLSLECTVEGTSNPNLYWYRQAAGRGLQLLFYSVGIGQISSEVPQNLSASRPQDRQFILSSKKLLLSDSGFYLCAWKLLAGGPGELFFGEGSRLTVL.

This clone occurred a few times. The chain carries TRBV10-1 and TRBJ2-7; 9 nucleotides line up with TRBD1. CDR1 and CDR2 (germline): WNHNN, SYGVQD (reference sequence). The CDR3 consists of 16 residues. The ends lost 4 bases at V and 0 bases at J; junction bases unmatched: 7. The CDR3 loop is CASSVTSGQGSYEQYF. In DNA, the CDR3 is TGCGCCAGCAGTGTAACCTCGGGACAGGGCTCCTACGAGCAGTACTTC.

This sequence joins TRBV5-1 and TRBJ2-5; D perhaps matches TRBD1 (6 bases). V was trimmed by 2 bases and J by 1 base, leaving 9 bases between them. Per germline, CDR1 SGHRS and CDR2 YFSETQ. This CDR3 is 14 amino acids long. In DNA form, the CDR3 reads TGCGCCAGCAGCTTCAGGGGCCGCCAAGAGACCCAGTACTTC. Residues: CASSFRGRQETQYF. The variable domain in full, completed from reference TRBV5-1 and TRBJ2-5, reads KAGVTQTPRYLIKTRGQQVTLSCSPISGHRSVSWYQQTPGQGLQFLFEYFSETQRNKGNFPGRFSGRQFSNSRSEMNVSTLELGDSALYLCASSFRGRQETQYFGPGTRLLVL.

The chain is built from TRBV5-6 and TRBJ2-1, with a tentative D call TRBD1 (6 bases). CDR3 length equals 12 residues. Trimming shortened V by 6 bases and J by 11 bases, and 15 bases separated the two germline ends. Germline V gene lookup returns CDR1 SGHDT and CDR2 YYEEEE. CDR3 DNA sequence: TGTGCCAGCACCGGTCCGGACAGTCAGCAGTTCTTC. Its protein product is CASTGPDSQQFF.

J is TRBJ2-3 and V is TRBV11-2; D gene uncertain. The CDR3 covers 15 residues. The germline V gene has CDR1 SGHAT and CDR2 FQNNGV. With 2 bases removed from V and 0 bases from J, the gap between germline ends came to 9 bases. The CDR3 is CASSLLVGSTDTQYF. The CDR3, as DNA: TGTGCCAGCAGCTTATTGGTCGGTAGCACAGATACGCAGTATTTT.

In this sample, this clone turned up a few times. The chain joins TRBV4-1 to TRBJ1-3; TRBD1 matches 7 bases. V gave up 6 bases and J gave up 3 bases; unmatched junction bases: 5. The CDR3 totals 14 residues. Germline values: CDR1 MGHRA, CDR2 YSYEKL. CDR3 amino acids: CASRFTGDGNTIYF. The CDR3 region has the DNA TGCGCCAGCAGATTTACAGGGGATGGAAACACCATATATTTT.

CDR3 DNA sequence: TGCGCCAGCAGCCAAGATAGGAAAGAGACCCAGTACTTC. Amino acid sequence: CASSQDRKETQYF. The chain recombines TRBV4-1 with TRBJ2-5, with D uncertain. Germline loops: CDR1 MGHRA, CDR2 YSYEKL. Trimming cost V 0 bases and J 3 bases, with 5 bases left between them. This CDR3 spans 13 amino acids.

The chain has TRBV18 and TRBJ2-5, with 7 bases matching TRBD1. CDR1 is KGHSH, CDR2 LQKENI, per germline. The ends lost 3 bases at V and 4 bases at J; junction bases unmatched: 5. The CDR3 consists of 14 residues. CDR3 DNA sequence: TGTGCCAGCTCACCCAACAGGGGCGGAGAGACCCAGTACTTC. Translating gives CASSPNRGGETQYF.

This clone was counted only a few times. J is TRBJ2-2 and V is TRBV5-6; 7 positions match TRBD1. J lost 5 bases, V lost 0 bases, and 1 base had no gene match. There are 14 residues in the CDR3. Germline V gene data show CDR1 as SGHDT and CDR2 as YYEEEE. CDR3: CASSLDRGTGELFF. The CDR3 DNA follows: TGTGCCAGCAGCTTGGACAGGGGTACCGGGGAGCTGTTTTTT.